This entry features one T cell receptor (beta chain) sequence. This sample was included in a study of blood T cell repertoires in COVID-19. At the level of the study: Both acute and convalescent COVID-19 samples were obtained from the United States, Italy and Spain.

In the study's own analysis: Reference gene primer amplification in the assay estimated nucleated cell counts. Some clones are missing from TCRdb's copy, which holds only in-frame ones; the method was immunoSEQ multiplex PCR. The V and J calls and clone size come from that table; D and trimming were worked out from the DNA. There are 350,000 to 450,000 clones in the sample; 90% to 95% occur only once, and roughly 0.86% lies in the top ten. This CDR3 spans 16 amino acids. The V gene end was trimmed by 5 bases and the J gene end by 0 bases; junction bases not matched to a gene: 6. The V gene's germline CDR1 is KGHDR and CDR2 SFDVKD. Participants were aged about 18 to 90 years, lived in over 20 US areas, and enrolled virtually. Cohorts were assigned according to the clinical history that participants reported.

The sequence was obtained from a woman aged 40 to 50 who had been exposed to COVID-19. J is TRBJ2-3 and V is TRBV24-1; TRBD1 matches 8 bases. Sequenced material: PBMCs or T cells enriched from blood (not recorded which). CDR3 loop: CATSAPGQGSTDTQYF. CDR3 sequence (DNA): TGTGCCACCAGTGCCCCAGGACAGGGAAGCACAGATACGCAGTATTTT.